Below, one TCR beta chain is given with its context. What it binds is not known. Trimming cost V 6 bases and J 3 bases, with 11 bases left between them. The CDR3 length is 13 residues. Germline V gene data show CDR1 as SQVTM and CDR2 as ANQGSEA. 13 Jbeta primers and 60 Vbeta primers were used for the PCR. TCRdb keeps only in-frame clones here, not all; method: immunoSEQ multiplex PCR. The top ten clones hold 1.4% of a sample with about 200,000 clones, about 80% of them seen once. This sample was taken from a study of cytomegalovirus exposure and HLA in healthy donors. Study results and limitations: Later analysis found that TCR beta chains associated with HLA were more clonally expanded than other, equally common chains.

This TCR derives from a girl aged 5-17 years in good health and CMV-seronegative. V gene TRBV29-1 combines with J gene TRBJ2-2; tentative D call: TRBD2 (5 bases). Input material: PBMCs. The CDR3 coding sequence is TGCAGCGTGCTCGGGGAATACACCGGGGAGCTGTTTTTT. It specifies CSVLGEYTGELFF.